This TCR beta chain came from a study of cytomegalovirus exposure and HLA in healthy donors. Findings and limits, study-wide: It was reported in a later analysis that an Asian-associated ancestry cluster showed fewer N-insertions than the approximately 700-donor mean.

It was with 60 Vbeta and 13 Jbeta primers that the PCR ran. Sequenced by immunoSEQ multiplex PCR; TCRdb stores in-frame clones only, minus some. The sample has some 83,000 clones; less than 85% are singletons. To note about this clone: Its antigen remains unidentified.

Germline CDR1 and CDR2: MNHEY and SMNVEV (reference sequence). The CDR3 has 14 amino acids. Trimming cost V 3 bases and J 12 bases; bases outside gene matches: 6. The chain joins TRBV27 to TRBJ2-1; 12 bases fit TRBD2. This sequence originates from a man aged 55-75 years in good health and CMV-seronegative. Source material: PBMCs. This chain's CDR3 is CASSLLAGGLGQFF. Written as DNA, the CDR3 is TGTGCCAGCAGTTTGCTAGCGGGGGGGCTCGGGCAGTTCTTC.